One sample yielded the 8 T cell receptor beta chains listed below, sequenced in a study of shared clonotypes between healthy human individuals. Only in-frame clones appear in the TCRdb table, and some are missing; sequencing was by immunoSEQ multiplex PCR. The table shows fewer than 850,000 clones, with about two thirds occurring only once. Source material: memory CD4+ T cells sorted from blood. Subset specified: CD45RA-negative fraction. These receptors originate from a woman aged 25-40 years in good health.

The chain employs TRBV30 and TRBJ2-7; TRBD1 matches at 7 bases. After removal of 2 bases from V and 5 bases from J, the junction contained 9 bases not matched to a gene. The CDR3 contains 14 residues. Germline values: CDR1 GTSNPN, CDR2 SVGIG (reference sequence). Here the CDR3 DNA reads TGTGCCTGGAGTTATGGGACAGCAAACCACGAGCAGTACTTC. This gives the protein CAWSYGTANHEQYF.

CDR3 sequence: CASSGLGSRGYGYTF. CDR3 in DNA: TGTGCCAGCAGTGGGCTGGGGTCCCGTGGTTATGGCTACACCTTC. The V call is TRBV6-1, the J call TRBJ1-2; D gene uncertain. Germline assignment: CDR1 MNHNS and CDR2 SASEGT. This CDR3 region has 15 residues. V was trimmed by 4 bases and J by 5 bases, leaving 17 bases between them.

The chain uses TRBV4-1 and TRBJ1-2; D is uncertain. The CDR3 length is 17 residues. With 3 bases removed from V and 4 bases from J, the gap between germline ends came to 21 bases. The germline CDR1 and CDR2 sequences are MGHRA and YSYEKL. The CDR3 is CASSHLFVLRVGYGYTF. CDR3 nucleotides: TGCGCCAGCAGCCACCTTTTTGTTTTAAGGGTCGGCTATGGCTACACCTTC.

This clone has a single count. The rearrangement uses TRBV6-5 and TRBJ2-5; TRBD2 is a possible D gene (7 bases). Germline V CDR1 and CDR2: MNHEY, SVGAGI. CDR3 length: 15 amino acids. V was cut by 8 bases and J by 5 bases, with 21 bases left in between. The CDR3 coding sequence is TGTGCCAGCGAGGGGAGTGGGGGGGCGCAGGAGACCCAGTACTTC. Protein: CASEGSGGAQETQYF.

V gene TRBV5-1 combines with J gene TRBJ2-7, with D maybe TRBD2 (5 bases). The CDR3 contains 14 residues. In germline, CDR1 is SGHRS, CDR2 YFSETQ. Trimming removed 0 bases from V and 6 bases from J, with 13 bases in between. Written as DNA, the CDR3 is TGCGCCAGCAGCTTGGGGTTTAGGGCGGGCGAGCAGTACTTC. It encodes CASSLGFRAGEQYF.

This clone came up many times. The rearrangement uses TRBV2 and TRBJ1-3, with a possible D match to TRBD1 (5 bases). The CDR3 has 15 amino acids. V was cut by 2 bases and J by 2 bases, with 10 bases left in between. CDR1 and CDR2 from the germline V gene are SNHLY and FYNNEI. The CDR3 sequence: CASSEMGGAGNTIYF. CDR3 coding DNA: TGTGCCAGCAGTGAAATGGGGGGAGCTGGAAACACCATATATTTT.

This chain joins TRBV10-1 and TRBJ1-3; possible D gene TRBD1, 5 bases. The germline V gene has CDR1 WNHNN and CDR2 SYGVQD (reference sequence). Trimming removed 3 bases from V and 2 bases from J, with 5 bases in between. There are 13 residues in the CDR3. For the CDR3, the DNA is TGCGCCAGCAGTGAAGGGGCTGGAAACACCATATATTTT. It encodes CASSEGAGNTIYF.

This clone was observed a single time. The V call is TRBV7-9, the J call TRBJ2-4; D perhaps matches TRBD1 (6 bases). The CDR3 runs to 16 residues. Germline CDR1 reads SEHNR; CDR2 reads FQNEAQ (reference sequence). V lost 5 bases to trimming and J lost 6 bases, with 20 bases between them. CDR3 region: CASSPKLGTGLNIQYF. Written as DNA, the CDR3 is TGTGCCAGCAGCCCGAAGTTAGGCACAGGGCTAAACATTCAGTACTTC.